The 17 T cell receptor beta chains below all came from one sample that was sequenced in a study of T cell responses to AZD1222 COVID-19 vaccine. Some clones are missing from TCRdb's copy, which holds only in-frame ones; the method was immunoSEQ multiplex PCR. Among 75,000 to 95,000 clones listed, roughly 87% were seen once. This sample comprised peripheral blood, obtained 28 days after the second AZD1222 dose. Receptors originate from an adult who received the AZD1222 COVID-19 vaccine.

V usage is TRBV5-1 and J usage is TRBJ1-2; D gene unclear. The germline V and J ends were trimmed by 0 bases and 4 bases, with 10 bases remaining between them. This CDR3 is built from 14 residues. Germline V gene sequence: CDR1 SGHRS, CDR2 YFSETQ. The CDR3 here is CASSLEIGSYGYTF. The CDR3 region has the DNA TGCGCCAGCAGCTTGGAGATAGGGAGCTATGGCTACACCTTC.

This clone was detected only a few times. DNA of the CDR3: TGTGCCAGCAGCTCACGACAGCACCCGGAAAAACTGTTTTTT. Amino acid sequence: CASSSRQHPEKLFF. V gene TRBV7-9 combines with J gene TRBJ1-4; a possible D gene is TRBD1 (5 bases). Germline assignment: CDR1 SEHNR and CDR2 FQNEAQ (reference sequence). Trimming removed 4 bases from V and 8 bases from J, with 14 bases in between. This CDR3 contains 14 residues.

Only one count was recorded for this clone. This specimen includes other DNA sequences encoding the same CDR3. The chain combines TRBV6-5 with TRBJ1-1; D unresolved. The germline V and J ends were trimmed by 0 bases and 1 base, with 6 bases remaining between them. The CDR3 extends over 14 amino acids. Germline V CDR1 and CDR2: MNHEY, SVGAGI. CDR3: CASSYSAGNTEAFF. DNA of the CDR3: TGTGCCAGCAGTTACTCTGCGGGGAACACTGAAGCTTTCTTT.

The gene calls are TRBV2 and TRBJ2-5, with 9 bases identical to TRBD2. Germline values: CDR1 SNHLY, CDR2 FYNNEI. The CDR3 length is 14 residues. After removal of 6 bases from V and 12 bases from J, the junction contained 14 bases not matched to a gene. CDR3 in DNA: TGTGCCAGCAGAGGGACTAGCATTCAAGGTTGGAAGTACTTC. Protein: CASRGTSIQGWKYF.

The J gene is TRBJ2-1, the V gene TRBV5-6; TRBD1 matches at 8 bases. CDR1 and CDR2 from the germline V gene are SGHDT and YYEEEE. This CDR3 contains 13 residues. The ends lost 7 bases at V and 6 bases at J; junction bases unmatched: 6. CDR3 protein: CASSDRGLNEQFF. In nucleotides, the CDR3 is TGTGCCAGCTCCGACAGGGGCCTCAATGAGCAGTTCTTC. Using reference TRBV5-6 and TRBJ2-1 for the parts outside the CDR3, the full variable domain is DAGVTQSPTHLIKTRGQQVTLRCSPKSGHDTVSWYQQALGQGPQFIFQYYEEEERQRGNFPDRFSGHQFPNYSSELNVNALLLGDSALYLCASSDRGLNEQFFGPGTRLTVL.

The J gene is TRBJ2-5, the V gene TRBV5-4; possible D gene TRBD2, 5 bases. The CDR3 contains 15 residues. Trimming cost V 0 bases and J 5 bases, with 14 bases left between them. Germline V gene data show CDR1 as SGHNT and CDR2 as YYREEE (reference sequence). CDR3: CASSLGLSAMETQYF. Written as DNA, the CDR3 is TGTGCCAGCAGCTTGGGACTATCGGCGATGGAGACCCAGTACTTC.

The CDR3 is CASSQVPGSQETQYF. DNA for the CDR3: TGTGCCAGCAGCCAAGTCCCGGGGTCCCAAGAGACCCAGTACTTC. The genes are TRBV3-1 (or the pseudogene TRBV3-2) and TRBJ2-5; D is possibly TRBD2 (5 bases). CDR3 length: 15 amino acids. In germline, CDR1 is LGHDT, CDR2 YNNKEL (reference sequence). The V gene lost 1 base and the J gene lost 1 base, with 10 bases spanning the gap.

In DNA, the CDR3 is TGTGCCAGCAGTCAGCGGGGAGCAGGGGCCAACGTCCTGACTTTC. Translation gives CASSQRGAGANVLTF. The genes are TRBV6-6 and TRBJ2-6; 7 nucleotides line up with TRBD2. CDR3 size: 15 residues. Germline values: CDR1 MNHNY, CDR2 SVGAGI (reference sequence). The J segment lost 4 bases and the V segment lost 5 bases, leaving 5 bases of the junction unmatched.

The chain uses TRBV27 and TRBJ2-7; 8 bases match TRBD1. V lost 7 bases and J lost 3; bases outside the gene matches: 5. Germline V gene sequence: CDR1 MNHEY, CDR2 SMNVEV (reference sequence). The CDR3 has 13 residues. CDR3 bases: TGTGCCAGCACCCACGGGACAGGCTACGAGCAGTACTTC. The encoded protein is CASTHGTGYEQYF.

This sequence joins TRBV20-1 and TRBJ1-2, with a possible D match to TRBD1 (6 bases). Trimming cost V 3 bases and J 2 bases, with 13 bases left between them. The CDR3 runs to 14 residues. Looked up from germline, CDR1 is DFQATT and CDR2 is SNEGSKA (reference sequence). This CDR3 reads CSASMGGQNYGYTF. The CDR3 region has the DNA TGCAGTGCTAGTATGGGGGGGCAAAACTATGGCTACACCTTC.

The V call is TRBV7-9, the J call TRBJ1-1; D uncertain. The CDR3 is 14 residues long. Trimming removed 4 bases at V and 4 bases at J, with 13 bases between. The germline V gene encodes CDR1 SEHNR and CDR2 FQNEAQ (reference sequence). Here the CDR3 DNA reads TGTGCCAGCAGCTACACCACGGTCGGCACTGAAGCTTTCTTT. This codes for CASSYTTVGTEAFF.

This rearrangement joins TRBV11-2 to TRBJ1-2, with D unresolved. CDR1 SGHAT and CDR2 FQNNGV come from the germline V gene. This CDR3 has 14 amino acids. V was pared by 1 base and J by 1 base, with 7 bases between. The CDR3 DNA is TGTGCCAGCAGCTTAGGGGCGGATAACTATGGCTACACCTTC. Protein product: CASSLGADNYGYTF.

This chain connects TRBV5-4 to TRBJ2-4; D gene ambiguous. The CDR3 has 12 amino acids. Trimming shortened V by 1 base and J by 8 bases, and 7 bases separated the two germline ends. CDR1 is SGHNT, CDR2 YYREEE, per germline (reference sequence). This CDR3 is CASSLQSDIQYF. CDR3 sequence (DNA): TGTGCCAGCAGCTTGCAATCCGACATTCAGTACTTC.

V and J are TRBV9 and TRBJ2-2; D is ambiguous. This CDR3 spans 17 amino acids. Germline V CDR1 and CDR2: SGDLS, YYNGEE. Deletions cut 0 bases from V and 1 base from J, with 13 bases between. The DNA of the CDR3 is TGTGCCAGCAGCGTAGACCCGGTCCCGCAGAACACCGGGGAGCTGTTTTTT. This encodes CASSVDPVPQNTGELFF.

The chain has TRBV11-2 and TRBJ1-1; perhaps TRBD1 as D (6 bases). The CDR3 loop spans 15 amino acids. V was trimmed by 10 bases and J by 4 bases, leaving 22 bases between them. The V gene's germline CDR1 is SGHAT and CDR2 FQNNGV. The CDR3 DNA follows: TGTGCCACCCAGCTTAAGAATGGGACATCCACTGAAGCTTTCTTT. Residues: CATQLKNGTSTEAFF.

J is TRBJ1-5 and V is TRBV6-5, with no clear D. Germline CDR1 MNHEY, CDR2 SVGAGI. Trimming cost V 0 bases and J 4 bases, with 13 bases left between them. This CDR3 spans 16 amino acids. CDR3 sequence: CASSYSIPVRNQPQHF. CDR3 coding DNA: TGTGCCAGCAGTTACTCGATACCAGTACGGAATCAGCCCCAGCATTTT.

V gene TRBV15 combines with J gene TRBJ2-7; tentatively, D is TRBD2 (5 bases). Germline assignment: CDR1 LNHNV and CDR2 YYDKDF (reference sequence). The CDR3 extends over 15 amino acids. Trimming cost V 0 bases and J 4 bases, with 13 bases left between them. This CDR3 reads CATSRDRGYGYEQYV. The CDR3, as DNA: TGTGCCACCAGCAGAGATCGAGGGTATGGGTACGAGCAGTACGTC.